What follows is one T cell receptor beta chain and its context. Repertoires were generated with immunoSEQ multiplex PCR, while TCRdb's copy carries only in-frame clones and drops some. The sample lists about 400,000 clones; around 95% were seen once. This entry is derived from a study of shared T cell receptors in the human thymus. The V end was cut by 0 bases, the J end by 3 bases, with 12 bases between. The germline V gene encodes CDR1 SGHNT and CDR2 YYREEE (reference sequence). The CDR3 contains 16 residues. The clonotype was recovered from a human donor. Sequencing input: thymocytes. The V call is TRBV5-4, the J call TRBJ2-2; tentative D call: TRBD2 (6 bases). In DNA form, the CDR3 reads TGTGCCAGCAGCTTGGGGACTACCGTAGACACCGGGGAGCTGTTTTTT. Translation: CASSLGTTVDTGELFF.